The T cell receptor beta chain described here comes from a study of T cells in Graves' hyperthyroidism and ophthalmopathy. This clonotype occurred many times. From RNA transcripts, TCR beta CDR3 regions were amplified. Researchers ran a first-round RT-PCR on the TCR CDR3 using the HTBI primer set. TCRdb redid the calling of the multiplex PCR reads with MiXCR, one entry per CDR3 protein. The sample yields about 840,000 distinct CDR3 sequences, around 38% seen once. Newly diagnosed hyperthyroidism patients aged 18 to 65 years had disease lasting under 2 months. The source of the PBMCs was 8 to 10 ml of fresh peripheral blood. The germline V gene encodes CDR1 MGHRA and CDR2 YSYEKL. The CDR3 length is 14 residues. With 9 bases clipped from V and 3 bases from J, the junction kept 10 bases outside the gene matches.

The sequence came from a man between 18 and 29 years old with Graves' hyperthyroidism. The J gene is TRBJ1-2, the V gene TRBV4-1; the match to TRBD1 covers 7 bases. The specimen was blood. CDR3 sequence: CASSTGSSDYGYTF. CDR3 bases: TGCGCCAGTTCGACAGGGTCGAGTGACTATGGCTACACCTTC.